This T cell receptor beta chain was sequenced for a study of blood T cell repertoires in COVID-19. With 1 base removed from V and 2 bases from J, the gap between germline ends came to 11 bases. From germline, CDR1 is SGHVS and CDR2 FQNEAQ. CDR3 length: 15 amino acids. Profiling relied on immunoSEQ multiplex PCR, and the TCRdb table lists in-frame clones only, not all of them. In the table there are under 500,000 clones, around 90% of which are singletons. Material for sequencing was PBMCs or T cells enriched from blood (not recorded which). The rearrangement uses TRBV7-8 and TRBJ1-1, with no clear D. The TCR comes from a woman younger than 35 with acute COVID-19. CDR3 sequence: CASSLVGRVNTEAFF. The CDR3 DNA reads TGTGCCAGCAGCTTAGTGGGGAGGGTAAACACTGAAGCTTTCTTT.